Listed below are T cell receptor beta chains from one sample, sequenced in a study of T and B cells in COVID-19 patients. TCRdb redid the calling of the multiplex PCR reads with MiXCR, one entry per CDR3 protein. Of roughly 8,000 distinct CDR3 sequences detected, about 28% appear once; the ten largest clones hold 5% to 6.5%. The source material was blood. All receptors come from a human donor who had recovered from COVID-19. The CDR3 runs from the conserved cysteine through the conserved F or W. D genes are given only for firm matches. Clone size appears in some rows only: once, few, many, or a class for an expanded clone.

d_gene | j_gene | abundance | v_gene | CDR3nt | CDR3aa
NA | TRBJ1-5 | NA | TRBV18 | TGTGCCAGCTCACCAGGGGGCGGCCAGCCCCAGCATTTT | CASSPGGGQPQHF
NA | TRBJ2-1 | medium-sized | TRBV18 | TGTGCCAGCTCAAACGACAGAAATGAGCAGTTCTTC | CASSNDRNEQFF
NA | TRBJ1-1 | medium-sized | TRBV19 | TGTGCCAGTAGTATAGGGAGGAACACTGAAGCTTTCTTT | CASSIGRNTEAFF
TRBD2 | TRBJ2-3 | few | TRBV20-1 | TGCAGTGCCCTCGCAAGTGGGAGCGGGGGAGCAGATACGCAGTATTTT | CSALASGSGGADTQYF
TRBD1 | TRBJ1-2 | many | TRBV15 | TGTGCCACCAGCAGAGATCAGGCCGGGACAGGCTATGGCTACACCTTC | CATSRDQAGTGYGYTF
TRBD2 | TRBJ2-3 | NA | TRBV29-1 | TGCAGCGTTGAAAGGTCTAGCGGGGGGCACCTGAGCACAGATACGCAGTATTTT | CSVERSSGGHLSTDTQYF
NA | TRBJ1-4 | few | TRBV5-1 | TGCGCCAGCAGCTTGGCAGGCCGCGAACTGTTTTTT | CASSLAGRELFF
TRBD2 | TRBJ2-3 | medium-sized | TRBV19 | TGTGCCAGTCCCCGGGGGGTGGCAGATACGCAGTATTTT | CASPRGVADTQYF
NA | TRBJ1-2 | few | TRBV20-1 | TGCAGTGCTACAGGCCCCCGTTTTGACCGGGGTTATGGCTACACCTTC | CSATGPRFDRGYGYTF
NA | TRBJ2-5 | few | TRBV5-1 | TGCGCCAGCAGCTTGGCCGAAGTAAGAGAGACCCAGTACTTC | CASSLAEVRETQYF
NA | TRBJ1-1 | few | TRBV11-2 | TGTGCCAGCAGCTTAAACGCCGGGAGCACTGAAGCTTTCTTT | CASSLNAGSTEAFF
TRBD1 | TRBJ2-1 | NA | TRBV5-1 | TGCGCCAGCAGCTTTGATTGGACAGGGAGTTCCTACAATGAGCAGTTCTTC | CASSFDWTGSSYNEQFF
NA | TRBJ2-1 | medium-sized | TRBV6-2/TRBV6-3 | TGTGCCAGCAAGGATAGCAATGAGCAGTTCTTC | CASKDSNEQFF
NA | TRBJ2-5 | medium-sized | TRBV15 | TGTGCCACCAGCAGAGATCGGTCCGGAGGAGAGACCCAGTACTTC | CATSRDRSGGETQYF
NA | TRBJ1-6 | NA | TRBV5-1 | TGCGCCAGCAGCTGGAGGGGGGGGCGAGGTTCACCCCTCCACTTT | CASSWRGGRGSPLHF
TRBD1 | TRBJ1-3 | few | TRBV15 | TGTGCCACCAGCAGGGGACAGGGGGCGAATCCTGGAAACACCATATATTTT | CATSRGQGANPGNTIYF
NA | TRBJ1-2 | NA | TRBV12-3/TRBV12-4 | TGTGCCAGCAGCCCAAGGAGCCAGGGGATAGGGGGCTACACCTTC | CASSPRSQGIGGYTF
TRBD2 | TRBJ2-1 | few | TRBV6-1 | TGTGCCAGCAGTGAAGTTATCGGCGGGGGCTACAATGAGCAGTTCTTC | CASSEVIGGGYNEQFF
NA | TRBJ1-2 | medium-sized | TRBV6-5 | TGTGCCAGCAGTTCACCCACGACAGCTCGATATGGCTACACCTTC | CASSSPTTARYGYTF
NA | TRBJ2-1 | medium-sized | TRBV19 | TGTGCCAGTAGTATAGGGTGGGTGGGCAATGAGCAGTTCTTC | CASSIGWVGNEQFF
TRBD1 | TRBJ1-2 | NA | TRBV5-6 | TGTGCCAGCAGCCCGGACAGGGGGGACTATGGCTACACCTTC | CASSPDRGDYGYTF
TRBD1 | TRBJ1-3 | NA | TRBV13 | TGTGCCAGCAGCTTGGACAGGCCTGCTGGAAACACCATATATTTT | CASSLDRPAGNTIYF
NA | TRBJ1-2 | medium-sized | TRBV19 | TGTGCCAGTAGTTCGAGGCCCGGGAGGCAGAACTATGGCTACACCTTC | CASSSRPGRQNYGYTF
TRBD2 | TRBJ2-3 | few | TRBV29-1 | TGCAGCGGGACTAGCGGGGGGCACCTGAGCACAGATACGCAGTATTTT | CSGTSGGHLSTDTQYF
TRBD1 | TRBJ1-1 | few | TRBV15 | TGTGCCACCAGCAGAGCGTATGGACAGGGTACCACTGAAGCTTTCTTT | CATSRAYGQGTTEAFF
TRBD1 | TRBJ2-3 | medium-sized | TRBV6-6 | TGTGCCAGCAGACAGGGGGCTAGCACAGATACGCAGTATTTT | CASRQGASTDTQYF
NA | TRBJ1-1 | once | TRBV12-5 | TGTGCTAGTGGTATCTCTAACACTGAAGCTTTCTTT | CASGISNTEAFF
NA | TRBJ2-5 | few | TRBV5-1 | TGCGCCAGCAGCGCAAAGCTTACGGGTGCGGAGACCCAGTACTTC | CASSAKLTGAETQYF
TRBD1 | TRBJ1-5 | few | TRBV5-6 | TGTGCCAGCAGCAGAGGACAGGGGATAGGTCAGCCCCAGCATTTT | CASSRGQGIGQPQHF
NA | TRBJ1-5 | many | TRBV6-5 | TGTGCCAGCAGCCGGGACGGACTTGGGTTGAGGAGCAATCAGCCCCAGCATTTT | CASSRDGLGLRSNQPQHF
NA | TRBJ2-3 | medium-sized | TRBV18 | TGTGCCAGCTCACCAGGGGGAATTAGCACAGATACGCAGTATTTT | CASSPGGISTDTQYF
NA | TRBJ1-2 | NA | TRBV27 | TGTGCCAGCCCGCTCGGCGGGGGGGATGGCTACACCTTC | CASPLGGGDGYTF
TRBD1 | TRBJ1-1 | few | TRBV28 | TGTGCCACCTTCTCAGACAGGGGTTCTGAAGCTTTCTTT | CATFSDRGSEAFF
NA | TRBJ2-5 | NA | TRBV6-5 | TGTGCCAGCTCACCCGATCAGGAGACCCAGTACTTC | CASSPDQETQYF
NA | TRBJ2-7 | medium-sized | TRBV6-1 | TGTGCCAGCAGTGAAGCCTTCACTGCGTCCTTCCCCTACGAGCAGTACTTC | CASSEAFTASFPYEQYF
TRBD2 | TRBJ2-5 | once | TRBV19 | TGTGCCAGTAGTGGGCCGGGACTAGCGGGGGCCCCCGGAGAGACCCAGTACTTC | CASSGPGLAGAPGETQYF
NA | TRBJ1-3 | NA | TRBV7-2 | TGTGCCAGCAGCCCCTTAATTGGGAGCACCATATATTTT | CASSPLIGSTIYF
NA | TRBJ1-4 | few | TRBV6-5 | TGTGCCAGCAGCCGGGACGGCAATGAAAAACTGTTTTTT | CASSRDGNEKLFF
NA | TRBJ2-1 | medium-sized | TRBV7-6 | TGTGCCAGCAGCTTAGCTCCCGACAATGAGCAGTTCTTC | CASSLAPDNEQFF
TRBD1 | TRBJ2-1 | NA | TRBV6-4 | TGTGCCAGCAGCCCCGGGACAGGGTTCAGCAATGAGCAGTTCTTC | CASSPGTGFSNEQFF
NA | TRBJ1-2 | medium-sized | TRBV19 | TGTGCCAGGACCCCGGGACCCCAGCGCAACTATGGCTACACCTTC | CARTPGPQRNYGYTF
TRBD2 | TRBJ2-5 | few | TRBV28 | TGTGCCAGCGGGACTATCTTAGAGACCCAGTACTTC | CASGTILETQYF
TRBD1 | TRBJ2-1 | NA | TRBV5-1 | TGCGCCAGCAGCTATCCCGGGACAGGGGGCCACTCCTACAATGAGCAGTTCTTC | CASSYPGTGGHSYNEQFF
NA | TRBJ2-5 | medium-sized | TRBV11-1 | TGTGCCAGCAGCCGTTTAGATGAGACCCAGTACTTC | CASSRLDETQYF
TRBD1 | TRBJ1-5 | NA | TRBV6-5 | TGTGACAGCAGTCAGACAGGGACCAGCAATCAGCCCCAGCATTTT | CDSSQTGTSNQPQHF
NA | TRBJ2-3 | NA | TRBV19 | TGTGCCAGTAGGGCGGGGACCGACACAGATACGCAGTATTTT | CASRAGTDTDTQYF
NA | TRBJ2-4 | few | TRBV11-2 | TGTGCCAGCAGCTTTACCGGGGGCGTAGGCAAAAACATTCAGTACTTC | CASSFTGGVGKNIQYF
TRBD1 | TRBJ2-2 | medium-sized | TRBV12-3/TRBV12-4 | TGTGCCAGCAGCCTAGGGACAGCGAAAAACACCGGGGAGCTGTTTTTT | CASSLGTAKNTGELFF
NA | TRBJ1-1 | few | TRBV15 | TGTGCCACCAGCCCGACAGGGAACACTGAAGCTTTCTTT | CATSPTGNTEAFF
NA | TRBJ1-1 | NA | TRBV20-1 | TGCAGTGCTACCAGAGGACTTAACACTGAAGCTTTCTTT | CSATRGLNTEAFF
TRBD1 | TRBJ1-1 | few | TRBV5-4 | TGTGCCAGCAGCTCCTCACAGGGGATCAACACTGAAGCTTTCTTT | CASSSSQGINTEAFF
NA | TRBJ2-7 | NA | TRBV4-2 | TGTGCCAGCAGCCAAGAGGGTGGTCTTACAGGGAGCGACGAGCAGTACTTC | CASSQEGGLTGSDEQYF
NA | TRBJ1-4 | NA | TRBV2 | TGTGCCAGCGAGATGGGTAATGAAAAACTGTTTTTT | CASEMGNEKLFF
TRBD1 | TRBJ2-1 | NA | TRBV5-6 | TGTGCCAGCAGCATTCAGGGGGCGCGGTACAATGAGCAGTTCTTC | CASSIQGARYNEQFF